This entry lists 21 T cell receptor beta chains sequenced from one sample in a study of T cells after yellow fever vaccination. TCRdb re-called the 5' RACE reads with MiXCR, one entry per CDR3 protein. In the table there are some 350,000 distinct CDR3 sequences, about 9.9% of which are singletons. The sequencing used PBMCs, collected on the day of the first yellow fever vaccination. The receptor source for this set is a young man who received the YFV17D yellow fever vaccine.

The chain combines TRBV28 with TRBJ2-3; D uncertain. Trimming removed 2 bases from V and 7 bases from J, with 28 bases in between. The CDR3 totals 19 residues. Germline V CDR1 and CDR2: MDHEN, SYDVKM. CDR3 nucleotide sequence: TGTGCCAGCAGTTTAGTCTTACGGTTGAATCCTCAGCGAACTTATACGCAGTATTTT. This sequence encodes CASSLVLRLNPQRTYTQYF.

Ten or more counts support this clonotype. The chain carries TRBV5-1 and TRBJ2-1; 11 bases fit TRBD1. Trimming at V came to 0 bases and at J to 7 bases, leaving 3 bases not matched to a gene. Germline CDR1 reads SGHRS; CDR2 reads YFSETQ. This CDR3 spans 15 amino acids. CDR3 nucleotides: TGCGCCAGCAGCTTGGAGGGGACAGGGGGGAATGAGCAGTTCTTC. Amino acid sequence: CASSLEGTGGNEQFF.

This clonotype came up a few times. The chain employs TRBV5-1 and TRBJ1-1; 12 positions match TRBD1. V was pared by 6 bases and J by 0 bases, with 3 bases of the junction left unmatched. The CDR3 covers 15 residues. Germline loops: CDR1 SGHRS, CDR2 YFSETQ. The CDR3 DNA follows: TGCGCCAGCAAGGGACAGGGGGCCATGAACACTGAAGCTTTCTTT. This sequence encodes CASKGQGAMNTEAFF.

This clonotype was observed at least ten times. The CDR3: CASTLGERGATDTQYF. CDR3 sequence (DNA): TGTGCCAGCACCCTGGGGGAGCGGGGGGCCACAGATACGCAGTATTTT. The chain is built from TRBV5-6 and TRBJ2-3; 9 bases fit TRBD2. The CDR3 consists of 16 residues. Per germline, CDR1 SGHDT and CDR2 YYEEEE. V lost 6 bases and J lost 2; bases outside the gene matches: 10.

Details on this clonotype: A read error may produce the germline difference seen at one junction end. V is TRBV24-1 and J is TRBJ2-1; TRBD1 matches 8 bases. CDR1 is KGHDR and CDR2 is SFDVKD in the germline V gene. This CDR3 has 18 residues. The CDR3 region has the DNA TGTGCCACCTGTGATTTGCGGACAGGGACGGGGACCTACAATGAGCAGTTCTTC. Protein: CATCDLRTGTGTYNEQFF.

This sequence joins TRBV10-1 and TRBJ2-7, with 7 bases aligning to TRBD1. Trimming cost V 7 bases and J 4 bases; bases outside gene matches: 19. The CDR3 is 17 amino acids. Germline V gene sequence: CDR1 WNHNN, CDR2 SYGVQD (reference sequence). The CDR3 is CASNSMTGRETLYEQYV. Written as DNA, the CDR3 is TGCGCCAGCAACTCAATGACAGGGCGAGAAACTTTGTACGAGCAGTACGTC.

This clonotype came up a few times. The V call is TRBV27, the J call TRBJ1-5; TRBD1 might be the D (5 bases). Germline lookup yields CDR1 MNHEY and CDR2 SMNVEV (reference sequence). V shed 0 bases and J shed 4 bases, with 13 bases lying between them. The CDR3 covers 16 residues. The CDR3 loop is CASSLSPGGGNQPQHF. The DNA for the CDR3 is TGTGCCAGCAGTTTATCTCCGGGGGGTGGAAATCAGCCCCAGCATTTT.

The chain carries TRBV5-1 and TRBJ2-5; perhaps TRBD1 as D (6 bases). The CDR3 is 14 amino acids. V lost 4 bases, J lost 5 bases, and 15 bases lay in between. Germline V CDR1 and CDR2: SGHRS, YFSETQ. In DNA form, the CDR3 reads TGCGCCAGCAGCAGGACAGTTCGGACGGAGACCCAGTACTTC. Protein product: CASSRTVRTETQYF.

This clonotype occurred many times. V usage is TRBV12-3 or TRBV12-4 and J usage is TRBJ2-5; 10 nucleotides agree with TRBD2. V lost 3 bases, J lost 2 bases, and 6 bases stayed unmatched. The CDR3 runs 16 residues. CDR3 bases: TGTGCCAGCAGTTTCGGGCTAGCGGGGGTTCAAGAGACCCAGTACTTC. This sequence encodes CASSFGLAGVQETQYF.

The CDR3 bases are TGTGCCAGCAGCTCCGACCGTGGGGAAGAAAAACTGTTTTTT. Protein: CASSSDRGEEKLFF. The rearrangement uses TRBV6-1 and TRBJ1-4, with D uncertain. Germline V gene sequence: CDR1 MNHNS, CDR2 SASEGT. Trimming stripped 6 bases from V and 8 bases from J, with 16 bases between. The CDR3 extends over 14 amino acids.

This clonotype was seen repeatedly, ten times or more. The chain is built from TRBV7-2 and TRBJ1-1, with no clear D. Trimming removed 5 bases at V and 0 bases at J, with 10 bases between. Germline CDR1 and CDR2: SGHTA and FQGNSA. The CDR3 is 14 amino acids. CDR3 loop: CASSPFGLNTEAFF. CDR3 nucleotide sequence: TGTGCCAGCAGCCCCTTCGGCTTGAACACTGAAGCTTTCTTT.

The table lists this clonotype with a few counts. The chain has TRBV5-1 and TRBJ2-7, with unresolved D. V was shortened by 7 bases and J by 0 bases, with 11 bases between the two germline ends. Germline values: CDR1 SGHRS, CDR2 YFSETQ. This CDR3 contains 13 residues. DNA for the CDR3: TGCGCCAGCTTCAATCAGAGCTCCTACGAGCAGTACTTC. The encoded protein is CASFNQSSYEQYF. The full variable domain, completed using reference TRBV5-1 and TRBJ2-7, is KAGVTQTPRYLIKTRGQQVTLSCSPISGHRSVSWYQQTPGQGLQFLFEYFSETQRNKGNFPGRFSGRQFSNSRSEMNVSTLELGDSALYLCASFNQSSYEQYFGPGTRLTVT.

The chain carries TRBV6-5 and TRBJ1-1, with 7 bases that match TRBD1. The CDR3 spans 17 residues. J gave up 4 bases and V 2 bases, and 13 bases lay outside the gene matches. In germline, CDR1 is MNHEY, CDR2 SVGAGI. The CDR3 here is CASSYRGRGRGTTEAFF. The CDR3 region has the DNA TGTGCCAGCAGTTACAGGGGGCGGGGCAGGGGGACCACTGAAGCTTTCTTT.

The V and J genes are TRBV30 and TRBJ2-7; maybe TRBD1 (5 bases). Per germline, CDR1 GTSNPN and CDR2 SVGIG (reference sequence). The CDR3 totals 14 residues. The V and J ends lost 2 bases and 3 bases respectively, with 14 bases between them. CDR3 sequence (DNA): TGTGCCTGGAGTTGGTACTCAACAGGCTACGAGCAGTACTTC. It yields the protein CAWSWYSTGYEQYF.

This clonotype was observed many times. This rearrangement joins TRBV5-1 to TRBJ2-3; 12 bases align to TRBD2. There are 18 residues in the CDR3. CDR1 is SGHRS and CDR2 is YFSETQ in the germline V gene. V shed 3 bases and J 1 base; nucleotides not matched to a gene: 9. Here the CDR3 DNA reads TGCGCCAGCAGCTACCGACTAGCGGGGGCCCGGGGCACAGATACGCAGTATTTT. Amino acids: CASSYRLAGARGTDTQYF. Variable domain in full (rest from reference TRBV5-1 and TRBJ2-3): KAGVTQTPRYLIKTRGQQVTLSCSPISGHRSVSWYQQTPGQGLQFLFEYFSETQRNKGNFPGRFSGRQFSNSRSEMNVSTLELGDSALYLCASSYRLAGARGTDTQYFGPGTRLTVL.

CDR3 coding DNA: TGTGCCAGCAGCTTGTTATTAACAGGGGAGTCAACTAATGAAAAACTGTTTTTT. It codes for CASSLLLTGESTNEKLFF. J is TRBJ1-4 and V is TRBV5-5; TRBD1 matches 7 bases. The V gene's germline CDR1 is SGHKS and CDR2 YYEKEE (reference sequence). This CDR3 spans 18 amino acids. The ends lost 1 base at V and 0 bases at J; junction bases unmatched: 9.

This clonotype has just a few counts. The chain links TRBV6-1 to TRBJ1-5; D possibly corresponds to TRBD1 (6 bases). Germline CDR1 is MNHNS and CDR2 is SASEGT. The V end was cut by 6 bases, the J end by 2 bases, with 11 bases between. This CDR3 has 14 residues. CDR3 in amino acids: CASRQGRGNQPQHF. CDR3 nucleotide sequence: TGTGCCAGCAGACAGGGTCGAGGCAATCAGCCCCAGCATTTT.

The chain links TRBV4-3 to TRBJ2-3; TRBD2 agrees at 8 bases. The V segment lost 0 bases and the J segment 5 bases; nucleotides outside the gene matches: 10. The CDR3 covers 17 residues. Looked up from germline, CDR1 is LGHNA and CDR2 is YSLEER. CDR3 protein: CASSQDFTGGPGDTQYF. The CDR3 nucleotides are TGCGCCAGCAGCCAAGATTTCACGGGGGGGCCGGGAGATACGCAGTATTTT.

This clonotype has just a few counts. This sequence joins TRBV4-2 and TRBJ1-1, with D unclear. Looked up from germline, CDR1 is LGHNA and CDR2 is YNFKEQ. There are 14 residues in the CDR3. Trimming removed 3 bases from V and 1 base from J, with 9 bases in between. CDR3 region: CASSHLRGNTEAFF. The DNA of the CDR3 is TGTGCCAGCAGCCACCTGAGAGGGAACACTGAAGCTTTCTTT.

The rearrangement links TRBV7-2 to TRBJ1-3, with D possibly being TRBD1 (5 bases). The CDR3 is 15 amino acids. Trimming stripped 3 bases from V and 0 bases from J, with 9 bases between. The germline gives CDR1 SGHTA, CDR2 FQGNSA. The DNA of the CDR3 is TGTGCCAGCAGCTTTTACAGGAGCTCTGGAAACACCATATATTTT. Encoded protein: CASSFYRSSGNTIYF.

This clonotype was observed many times. This CDR3 reads CASSLEASGGETQYF. For the CDR3, the DNA is TGCGCCAGCAGCTTGGAGGCTAGCGGGGGGGAGACCCAGTACTTC. This chain links TRBV5-1 with TRBJ2-5; 11 nucleotides agree with TRBD2. Germline CDR1 is SGHRS and CDR2 is YFSETQ. Germline trimming cut 0 bases from V and 5 bases from J; bases unmatched to any gene: 3. The CDR3 length is 15 residues.